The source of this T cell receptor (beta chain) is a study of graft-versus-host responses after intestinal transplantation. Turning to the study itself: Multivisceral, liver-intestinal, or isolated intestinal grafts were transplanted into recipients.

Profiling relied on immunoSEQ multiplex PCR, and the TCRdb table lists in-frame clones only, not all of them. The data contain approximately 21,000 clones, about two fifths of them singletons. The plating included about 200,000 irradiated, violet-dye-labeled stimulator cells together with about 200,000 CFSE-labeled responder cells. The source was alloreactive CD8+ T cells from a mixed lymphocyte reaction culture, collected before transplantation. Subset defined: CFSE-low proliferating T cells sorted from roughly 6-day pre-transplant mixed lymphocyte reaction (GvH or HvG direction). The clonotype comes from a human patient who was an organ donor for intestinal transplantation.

CDR3 residues: CASSETSGRDYNEQFF. The CDR3 bases are TGTGCCAGCAGCGAGACTAGCGGGAGGGACTACAATGAGCAGTTCTTC. V and J are TRBV7-9 and TRBJ2-1, with TRBD2 matching over 14 bases. Looked up from germline, CDR1 is SEHNR and CDR2 is FQNEAQ (reference sequence). This CDR3 region has 16 residues. Trimming took 5 bases from V and 3 from J; bases not matched to a gene: 3.